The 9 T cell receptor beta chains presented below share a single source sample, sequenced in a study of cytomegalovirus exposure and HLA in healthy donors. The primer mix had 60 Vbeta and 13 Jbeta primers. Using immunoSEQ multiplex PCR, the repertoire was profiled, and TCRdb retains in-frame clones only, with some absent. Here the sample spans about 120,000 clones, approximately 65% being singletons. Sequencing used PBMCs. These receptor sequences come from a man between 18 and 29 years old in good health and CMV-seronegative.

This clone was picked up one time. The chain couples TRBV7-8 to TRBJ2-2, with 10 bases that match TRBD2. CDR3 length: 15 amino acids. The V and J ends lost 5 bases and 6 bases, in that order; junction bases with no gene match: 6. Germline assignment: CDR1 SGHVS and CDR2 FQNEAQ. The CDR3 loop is CASSLRLAGPGELFF. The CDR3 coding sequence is TGTGCCAGCAGCCTCCGACTAGCGGGTCCCGGGGAGCTGTTTTTT.

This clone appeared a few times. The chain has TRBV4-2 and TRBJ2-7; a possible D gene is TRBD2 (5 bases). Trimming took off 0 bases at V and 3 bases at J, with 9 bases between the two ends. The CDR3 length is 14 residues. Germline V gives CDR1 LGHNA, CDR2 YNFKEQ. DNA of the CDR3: TGTGCCAGCAGCCAAGATCTCGGGAACTACGAGCAGTACTTC. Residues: CASSQDLGNYEQYF.

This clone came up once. This CDR3 reads CASTPGGGDTGELFF. CDR3 nucleotides: TGTGCCAGCACCCCGGGGGGGGGCGACACCGGGGAGCTGTTTTTT. This chain connects TRBV7-9 to TRBJ2-2; 8 bases map to TRBD2. The J segment lost 3 bases and the V segment lost 7 bases, leaving 7 bases of the junction unmatched. The length of the CDR3 is 15 residues. Germline V gives CDR1 SEHNR, CDR2 FQNEAQ (reference sequence).

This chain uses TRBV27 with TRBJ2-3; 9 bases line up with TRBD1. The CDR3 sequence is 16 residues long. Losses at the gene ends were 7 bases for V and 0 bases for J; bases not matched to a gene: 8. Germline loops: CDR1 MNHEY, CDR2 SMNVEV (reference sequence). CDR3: CASKYYTGGSTDTQYF. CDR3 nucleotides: TGTGCCAGCAAATACTATACAGGGGGCAGCACAGATACGCAGTATTTT.

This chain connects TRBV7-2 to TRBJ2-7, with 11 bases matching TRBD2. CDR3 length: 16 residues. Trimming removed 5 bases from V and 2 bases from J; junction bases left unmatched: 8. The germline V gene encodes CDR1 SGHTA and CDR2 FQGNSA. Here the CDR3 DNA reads TGTGCCAGCAGCCCCCAAAGTAGCGGGAGGGCCTACGAGCAGTACTTC. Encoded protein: CASSPQSSGRAYEQYF.

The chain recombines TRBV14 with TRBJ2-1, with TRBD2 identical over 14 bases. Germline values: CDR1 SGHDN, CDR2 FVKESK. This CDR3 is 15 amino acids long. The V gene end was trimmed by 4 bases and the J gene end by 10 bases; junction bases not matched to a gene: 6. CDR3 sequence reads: CASSPGLAGVTEQFF. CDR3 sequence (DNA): TGTGCCAGCAGCCCGGGACTAGCGGGGGTCACGGAGCAGTTCTTC.

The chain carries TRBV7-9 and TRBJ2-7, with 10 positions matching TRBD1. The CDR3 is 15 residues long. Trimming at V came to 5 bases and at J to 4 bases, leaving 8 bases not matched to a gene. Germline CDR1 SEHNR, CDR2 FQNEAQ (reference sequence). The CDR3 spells CASSTRGTGDYEQYF. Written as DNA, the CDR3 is TGTGCCAGCAGCACGAGAGGGACAGGGGATTACGAGCAGTACTTC.

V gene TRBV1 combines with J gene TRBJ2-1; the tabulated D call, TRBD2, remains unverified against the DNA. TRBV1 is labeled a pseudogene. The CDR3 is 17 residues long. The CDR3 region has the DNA TGCACCAGCACTACGGGGGATCTAGCGCCCTCCTACAATGAGCAGTTCTTC. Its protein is CTSTTGDLAPSYNEQFF.

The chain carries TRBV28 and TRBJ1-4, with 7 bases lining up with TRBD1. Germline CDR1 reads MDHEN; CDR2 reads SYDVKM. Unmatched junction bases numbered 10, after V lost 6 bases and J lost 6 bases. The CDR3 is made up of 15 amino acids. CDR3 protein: CASSLTGTDYEKLFF. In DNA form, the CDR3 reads TGTGCCAGCAGCCTCACCGGGACAGACTATGAAAAACTGTTTTTT.